These 6 T cell receptor beta chains came from one sample sequenced in a study of human T cells and chemical hapten exposure. The study's library attached unique molecular identifiers to single cDNA molecules. TCRdb processed the reads anew with MiXCR; each CDR3 protein has one entry. The sample lists about 3,100 distinct CDR3 sequences; about 50% were seen once. Extraction yielded total RNA from whole blood (unfractionated). Material for sequencing was whole blood. Every receptor here comes from a human donor who had alopecia or was a healthy volunteer (not recorded which). Some clones in this sample may be carry-over from other donors' samples. This table probably holds off-target reads from a library built for another chain.

This CDR3 is CASSPNSGETFYEQYF. In nucleotides, the CDR3 is TGTGCCAGCAGTCCTAATAGCGGGGAAACCTTCTACGAGCAGTACTTC. This sequence joins TRBV12-3 or TRBV12-4 and TRBJ2-7; 8 nucleotides align to TRBD2. V dropped 5 bases and J dropped 3; count of bases not matched to a gene: 12. The CDR3 loop spans 16 amino acids.

The chain carries TRBV28 and TRBJ2-1, with D maybe TRBD1 (7 bases). The CDR3 is 12 amino acids. V dropped 7 bases and J dropped 16 bases, with 20 bases sitting between them. The V gene's germline CDR1 is MDHEN and CDR2 SYDVKM. The DNA for the CDR3 is TGTGCCAGCACCTCCCAGGAGGGGACAGCTTTCTTC. The encoded protein is CASTSQEGTAFF.

The chain combines TRBV29-1 with TRBJ2-7; 9 positions match TRBD1. V shed 4 bases and J 6 bases; nucleotides not matched to a gene: 10. CDR3 length equals 14 residues. The germline CDR1 and CDR2 sequences are SQVTM and ANQGSEA. In DNA form, the CDR3 reads TGCAGCGTTGCGGGACAGGGAGGTAATGGCGAGCAGTACTTC. This sequence encodes CSVAGQGGNGEQYF.

The chain joins TRBV20-1 to TRBJ2-7, with D possibly being TRBD1 or TRBD2 (5 bases each). Trimming cost V 5 bases and J 2 bases, with 10 bases left between them. There are 12 residues in the CDR3. The germline V gene has CDR1 DFQATT and CDR2 SNEGSKA (reference sequence). The CDR3 region has the DNA TGCAGTGCTGGGGACGGTACCTACGAGCAGTACTTC. This sequence encodes CSAGDGTYEQYF.

J is TRBJ2-1 and V is TRBV11-2; 11 nucleotides align to TRBD2. CDR1 SGHAT and CDR2 FQNNGV come from the germline V gene. The CDR3 runs 16 residues. V shed 4 bases, J shed 10 bases, and the junction held 12 bases outside the gene matches. CDR3 amino acids: CASSSEVTSGNQEQFF. The CDR3 DNA follows: TGTGCCAGCAGCTCGGAGGTGACTAGCGGGAACCAGGAGCAGTTCTTC.

This clonotype was seen only a few times. This chain joins TRBV7-9 and TRBJ2-5; either TRBD1 or TRBD2 may supply D (5 bases each). The CDR3 runs 15 residues. V was clipped by 2 bases and J by 2 bases, with 12 bases between them. CDR1 is SEHNR, CDR2 FQNEAQ, per germline (reference sequence). For the CDR3, the DNA is TGTGCCAGCAGCTTAAGCCCGGGGCTTCAAGAGACCCAGTACTTC. It specifies CASSLSPGLQETQYF.